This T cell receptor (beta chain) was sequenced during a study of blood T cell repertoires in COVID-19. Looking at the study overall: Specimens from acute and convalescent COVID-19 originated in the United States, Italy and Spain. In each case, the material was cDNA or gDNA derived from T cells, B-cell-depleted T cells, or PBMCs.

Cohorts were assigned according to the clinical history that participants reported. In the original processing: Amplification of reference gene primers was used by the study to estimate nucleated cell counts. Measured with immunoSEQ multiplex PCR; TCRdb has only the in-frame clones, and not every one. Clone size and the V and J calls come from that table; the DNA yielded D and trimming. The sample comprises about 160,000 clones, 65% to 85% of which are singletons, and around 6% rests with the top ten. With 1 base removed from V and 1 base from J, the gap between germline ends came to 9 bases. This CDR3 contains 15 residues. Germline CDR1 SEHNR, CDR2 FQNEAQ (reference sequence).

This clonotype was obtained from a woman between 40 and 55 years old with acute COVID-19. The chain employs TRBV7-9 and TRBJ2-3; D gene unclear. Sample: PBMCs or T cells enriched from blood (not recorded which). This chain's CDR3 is CASSLGEVRTDTQYF. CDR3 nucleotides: TGTGCCAGCAGCTTAGGAGAGGTCCGCACAGATACGCAGTATTTT.